The text below deals with one T cell receptor beta chain. Its specificity is unknown. The record originates from a study of shared clonotypes between healthy human individuals. As for the study in general: Aged 18 to 49, the donors were two women and a few men. Findings and limits, study-wide: Only a few donors were included, so the genetic and exposure-history diversity represented was limited.

Only in-frame clones appear in the TCRdb table, and some are missing; sequencing was by immunoSEQ multiplex PCR. The table includes 450,000 to 650,000 clones, 70% to 80% detected once. The CDR3 spans 16 residues. V shed 1 base and J shed 6 bases, with 18 bases lying between them. CDR1 and CDR2 (germline): MGHRA, YSYEKL. The chain combines TRBV4-1 with TRBJ1-1, with D possibly TRBD1 on 5 matching bases. This receptor was obtained from a middle-aged woman in good health. Some clones in this sample may be carry-over from other donors' samples. The sequenced sample was PBMCs. The CDR3 is CASSQVLGPSGPEAFF. The CDR3 bases are TGCGCCAGCAGCCAAGTTCTGGGGCCTAGCGGGCCTGAAGCTTTCTTT.